This TCR delta chain was sequenced in a study of gamma-delta chains in newborns, infants, children. Whole-study context: Polyclonal expansion of innate γδ T cells after birth follows microbial exposure.

TCRdb re-analyzed the reads via CATT. Here the sample spans over 4,500 delta-chain clones, 2.5% to 3% being singletons. Germline V CDR1 and CDR2: GEAIGNYY, EKD. There are 18 residues in the CDR3. V gave up 0 bases and J gave up 0 bases, with 11 bases separating them. This TCR was sampled from a child who was a newborn, infant or young child, either healthy, febrile or measles-vaccinated (not recorded which). The chain joins TRDV2 to TRDJ3; perhaps TRDD3 as D (6 bases). Sequences were obtained from blood. The CDR3 DNA sequence: TGTGCCTGTGACACCGGGGATGCCGTCTCCTGGGACACCCGACAGATGTTTTTC. The encoded protein is CACDTGDAVSWDTRQMFF.